This record looks at one TCR beta chain sequence and its context. Its target antigen remains unknown. Within one base of it there is no much larger clone, and no base qualities were kept. Its CDR3 holds 16 amino acids, cysteine through phenylalanine. Only the CDR3 DNA stays, 48 bases, in frame from base 1. CDR1 SGHTA and CDR2 FQGTGA were looked up in the germline V gene. Trimming removed 5 bases from V and 5 bases from J, leaving 19 bases between the germline ends. In total, fewer than 750 healthy bone marrow donors made up the cohort. All cohort members were sampled while nominally healthy, although unrecorded immune exposures were likely present. The donor tested CMV seropositive, placing the donor among the roughly 270 seropositive members of the cohort. Every donor gave a peripheral blood sample, and the peripheral blood mononuclear cells from that sample were used for TCR beta sequencing. Genomic DNA extraction from the blood cell samples was performed with the Qiagen DNeasy Blood Extraction Kit.

The data were obtained in a study of cytomegalovirus exposure and HLA in healthy donors (dated by TCRdb to 2016 to 2017). For the study in its entirety: In an earlier analysis of some 610 of the donors, 250 to 350 Gb of sequence data and 100 million or so unique TCR beta sequences from about 179 million T cells were reported. Alongside the repertoire data, information on donor age, sex, ethnicity and CMV serostatus was compiled. The study aimed to test whether signatures of past pathogen exposure could be identified by cataloging public T cell receptors. Approximately 310 gigabases of sequencing data and about 92 million unique TCR sequences made up an early release that covered about 640 HLA-typed donors. In an earlier analysis of 587 of the donors, high-throughput TCR beta sequencing was used to judge whether each TCR beta V gene segment behaved as functional or pseudogenic. The number of donors typed differed by locus, with about 629-640 for A, B, C, DRB1 and DQB1, roughly 520 for DQA1, about 610 for DPA1, and 472 for DPB1. All discovery cohort repertoires had been generated on a single sequencing platform. The later analysis used no new phenotypic data to find candidate immune exposures, relying instead on TCR beta sequences and their occurrence across donors. On average, 235,054 unique TCR beta nucleotide sequences were sequenced per donor among 398 genotyped donors of the cohort, with roughly 18% of those sequences being non-productive. Genome-wide SNP genotypes for about 55% of the roughly 670 donors were used in a later genetic analysis, which treated that subset as a discovery cohort. Because of strong linkage in the cohort, four or five DR-DQ haplotypes were treated as single units for association and clustering. The genetic ancestry cluster associated with self-reported Caucasian donors included 81% of the approximately 400 genotyped donors. Along with the approximately 700-subject first cohort, a separate validation cohort of 120 different subjects was used. To study patterns of TCR occurrence, a later analysis re-analyzed previously published TCR beta repertoires from hundreds of donors and added high-resolution HLA genotyping. The study used immunosequencing to profile the T cell repertoires of approximately 690 subjects and linked those repertoires to cytomegalovirus serostatus. HLA typing covered class I and class II loci at four-digit resolution. To predict cytomegalovirus infection status, the study combined high-throughput TCR immunosequencing, statistical association of individual TCRs with disease status, and machine learning.

Library preparation was by the immunoSEQ multiplex PCR assay. For the multiplex PCR, a mixture combining 60 forward primers for TCR Vbeta segments and 13 reverse primers for TCR Jbeta segments was used. The CDR3 region of rearranged TCR beta genes was amplified from genomic DNA with a multiplex PCR assay. Amplified TCR beta libraries were sequenced as 87-base-pair reads on the Illumina HiSeq System. The paper's data handling went like this. In a later analysis, tens of millions of unique TCR beta chains were counted across the approximately 670 repertoires, and roughly 10 million of these chains were shared by at least two donors. Raw reads were error-corrected and collapsed into unique sequences by a nearest-neighbor algorithm in which closely related sequences were merged to remove PCR and sequencing errors. CDR3 sequences were aligned to IMGT reference sequences to assign V, D and J gene segments. For a sequence to be retained, a match of at least six nucleotides to both a V gene segment and a J gene segment was required. Rearrangements were classified as productive when the CDR3 lacked stop codons and remained in frame with V and J, and all other rearrangements were classified as non-productive. Following IMGT convention, CDR3 was defined as the stretch from the second conserved V-encoded cysteine up to the conserved J-encoded phenylalanine. Sequences without an unambiguous match to a single V gene segment were excluded from the earlier analysis of almost 600 of the donors. In an earlier analysis of a few hundred of the donors, V segments were called functional above 56.7% productive rearrangements and were called segregating when the between-donor standard deviation exceeded 5%. A statistical classification framework was built to diagnose cytomegalovirus status from the catalog of TCR beta chain sequences. In a later analysis, TCR nucleotide sequences were compared against IMGT/GENE-DB human TR gene sequences so that V and J genes could be assigned. Using the TCRdist pipeline, a later analysis assigned CDR3 sequences along with most-parsimonious VDJ recombination scenarios. A later analysis defined each TCR beta chain by its CDR3 amino acid sequence plus V-gene family, and excluded reads lacking a unique V-gene family. In a later analysis, 450 to 600 highly shared, low-generation-probability nucleotide sequences were removed to address suspected cross-contamination and a sequencing artifact. For each public chain, a later analysis derived a clonal expansion index from normalized ranks of inferred template counts within each repertoire. In a later analysis, generation probabilities were computed using a VDJ recombination model fitted to out-of-frame rearrangements, and the results were checked against IGoR. Hypergeometric tests were used in a later analysis to score TCR-TCR, TCR-HLA and TCR-CMV co-occurrence, with a repertoire-size bias correction applied to the TCR pairs. In a later analysis, false discovery rates were estimated by permuting HLA or CMV assignments 20 times. In a later analysis, co-occurring TCRs were grouped using DBSCAN, with TCRdist sequence similarity added in when clustering inside HLA-allele-positive subsets. Repertoires with fewer than 30,000 or more than 120,000 public chains were left out of co-occurrence clustering, as were a handful of repertoires with anomalous nucleotide sharing. Imported from immuneACCESS, the table was reduced by TCRdb to in-frame sequences with V and J called. These copies leave out some clones; in studies compared against another copy, an unresolved V gene accounts for under half, and the cause of the remainder is not known. The DNA gave D and trimming, while V, J and clone size come from that table. This sample gives 50,000 to 75,000 clones in total; less than 85% of them show up just once. The ten most abundant clones make up about 7% of the sample.

What the study reported, not specific to this receptor: A further reported finding was that TCR beta sequences accurately predicted the HLA-A and HLA-B alleles for most subjects in the first cohort. Immune exposure information for the cohort was limited to CMV serostatus. The sequencing pipeline was judged likely to have produced a cluster of highly shared sequence variants as a technical artifact. The classifier was reported to diagnose cytomegalovirus status with high specificity and sensitivity in both the original cohort and the validation cohort. When HLA alleles, especially DR and DQ, strongly co-occurred, attributing TCR associations to individual alleles was difficult. A later analysis found that most CMV-associated TCR beta chains appeared HLA-restricted, with HLA associations seemingly driven largely by CMV exposure. Roughly uniform sequencing depth across donors was assumed in presence/absence analyses, although this assumption may not hold. Because HLA typing was missing for some donors at each locus, association tests included only the typed subset. According to the authors, the approach could potentially be generalized to other disease states and immunological phenotypes. In a later analysis, more than 15,000 TCR beta sequences were associated with specific HLA alleles at a false discovery rate of 0.05. In a later genetic analysis, fewer N-insertions in productive TCRs were reported among donors in an Asian-associated ancestry cluster than the 666-donor mean. In the study, roughly 160 TCR beta chains were listed as associated with cytomegalovirus. A later analysis found that HLA-associated TCR beta chains were more clonally expanded and had lower generation probabilities than equally common non-associated chains. In an earlier analysis of 500 to 650 of the donors, most TCR beta V segments appeared in productive rearrangements about 90% or about 30% of the time, broadly matching IMGT annotations. A few of the identified cytomegalovirus-associated TCR beta chains were confirmed in vitro to be specific for cytomegalovirus antigens. While some public TCRs were present in many individuals, most TCR sequences turned up only very rarely across donors. Around 16 rarely observed V segments, including chromosome 9 orphons, were excluded from the earlier analysis of almost 600 of the donors because counts were too low. A later genetic analysis associated a missense DCLRE1C variant with V-gene and J-gene trimming of TCR beta chains, and an independent cohort replicated the association. Some IMGT-functional V segments, including TRBV6-2 and TRBV6-3, could not be distinguished by the 87-base-pair reads and were therefore excluded. In a later analysis, TCR association rates were found to vary across HLA loci, with the most associated TCRs seen for DRB1 alleles and the fewest for HLA-C alleles. In this cohort, only TCR beta chains were sequenced, and detectable features were limited by the absence of alpha or paired-chain data. In a later analysis, several top co-occurrence clusters were reported to appear linked to parvovirus B19, influenza, CMV and Epstein-Barr virus. Correlated functional status among segregating V segments might reflect linkage disequilibrium, but an unknown experimental factor could not be ruled out.

The sequence links TRBV7-3 to TRBJ2-1; the D gene is possibly TRBD2, with 6 bases matching. This clonotype was sampled from a man between 25 and 39 years old in good health and CMV-seropositive. Sequenced: PBMCs. The DNA reads as follows: TGTGCCAGCAGCCCAAACCCGGGACTCCCGAACAATGAGCAGTTCTTC. Its product reads: CASSPNPGLPNNEQFF. The full variable domain, with segments outside the CDR3 supplied by the reference TRBV7-3 and TRBJ2-1 proteins, appears as GAGVSQTPSNKVTEKGKYVELRCDPISGHTALYWYRQSLGQGPEFLIYFQGTGAADDSGLPNDRFFAVRPEGSVSTLKIQRTERGDSAVYLCASSPNPGLPNNEQFFGPGTRLTVL.